This passage covers 26 T cell receptor beta chains from one sample sequenced in a study of OX40 agonist ivuxolimab in advanced cancers. Generated by immunoSEQ multiplex PCR, the TCRdb table keeps only in-frame clones and is missing some. The sample records 26,000 or so clones, approximately 84% being singletons. The sample consisted of CD4+ or CD8+ T cells sorted from blood, taken in a trial of the OX40 agonist ivuxolimab. These receptors were taken from an adult with an advanced solid tumor such as melanoma, head and neck, liver or kidney cancer.

The chain links TRBV6-5 to TRBJ2-3; D is uncertain. This CDR3 is 16 amino acids long. Trimming cost V 2 bases and J 0 bases, with 12 bases left between them. Germline V gives CDR1 MNHEY, CDR2 SVGAGI. The CDR3 loop is CASSYLGVGSTDTQYF. CDR3 DNA: TGTGCCAGCAGTTACCTTGGTGTAGGGAGCACAGATACGCAGTATTTT.

V is TRBV15 and J is TRBJ2-6, with TRBD1 as a possible D gene (5 bases). CDR1 is LNHNV, CDR2 YYDKDF, per germline (reference sequence). Trimming shortened V by 5 bases and J by 4 bases, and 21 bases separated the two germline ends. The CDR3 length is 18 residues. In nucleotides, the CDR3 is TGTGCCACCAGCTTTACACAGGAAGGGTCGGCGGGGGCCAACGTCCTGACTTTC. Its protein is CATSFTQEGSAGANVLTF.

Regarding this clone: Other DNA variants within this sample encode the same CDR3. Here the CDR3 reads CASSLGWGPRETQYF. The CDR3 DNA is TGTGCCAGCAGCTTAGGCTGGGGGCCGAGGGAGACCCAGTACTTC. The gene calls are TRBV13 and TRBJ2-5; weak D call: TRBD1 (6 bases). Germline V gene lookup returns CDR1 PRHDT and CDR2 FYEKMQ (reference sequence). V lost 0 bases, J lost 5 bases, and 13 bases lay in between. This CDR3 comprises 15 residues.

CDR3 nucleotide sequence: TGTGCCAGCAGCTTGAGGGGGTCTAATGAGCAGTTCTTC. Translation gives CASSLRGSNEQFF. The J gene is TRBJ2-1, the V gene TRBV5-4, with D perhaps TRBD1 (6 bases). The CDR3 extends over 13 amino acids. The germline V and J ends were trimmed by 1 base and 7 bases, with 9 bases remaining between them. CDR1 and CDR2 from the germline V gene are SGHNT and YYREEE (reference sequence).

V gene TRBV27 combines with J gene TRBJ2-3; D is ambiguous. V was shortened by 3 bases and J by 0 bases, with 7 bases between the two germline ends. This CDR3 spans 14 amino acids. Germline lookup yields CDR1 MNHEY and CDR2 SMNVEV (reference sequence). DNA of the CDR3: TGTGCCAGCAGTTTTATAGGAAGCACAGATACGCAGTATTTT. As protein: CASSFIGSTDTQYF.

This chain links TRBV4-1 with TRBJ2-7; 13 positions match TRBD2. The CDR3 has 18 residues. J lost 0 bases, V lost 3 bases, and 8 bases had no gene match. Germline CDR1 and CDR2: MGHRA and YSYEKL. DNA of the CDR3: TGCGCCAGCAGCCAGGTCCCGGGACTAGCGGGAAGCTCCTACGAGCAGTACTTC. Protein: CASSQVPGLAGSSYEQYF.

The V and J genes are TRBV28 and TRBJ1-5; tentative D call: TRBD1 (6 bases). V shed 7 bases and J shed 2 bases, with 12 bases lying between them. CDR1 and CDR2 (germline): MDHEN, SYDVKM. This CDR3 is built from 14 residues. The CDR3 reads CASKFSGGNQPQHF. The CDR3 DNA reads as TGTGCCAGCAAATTTTCAGGGGGCAATCAGCCCCAGCATTTT.

CDR3 protein: CASSLTGLAGYNEQFF. DNA for the CDR3: TGTGCCAGCAGCTTAACAGGACTAGCGGGCTACAATGAGCAGTTCTTC. This chain joins TRBV7-3 and TRBJ2-1, with TRBD2 identical over 11 bases. This CDR3 comprises 16 residues. Germline-derived CDR1 and CDR2 are SGHTA and FQGTGA. Trimming removed 0 bases from V and 3 bases from J; junction bases left unmatched: 1. The complete variable domain, with remaining parts taken from reference TRBV7-3 and TRBJ2-1, reads GAGVSQTPSNKVTEKGKYVELRCDPISGHTALYWYRQSLGQGPEFLIYFQGTGAADDSGLPNDRFFAVRPEGSVSTLKIQRTERGDSAVYLCASSLTGLAGYNEQFFGPGTRLTVL.

The chain is built from TRBV5-5 and TRBJ2-2; unclear D gene. The V gene lost 2 bases and the J gene lost 7 bases, with 9 bases spanning the gap. CDR1 and CDR2 from the germline V gene are SGHKS and YYEKEE (reference sequence). The CDR3 sequence is 13 residues long. The CDR3: CASSFPGFGELFF. CDR3 sequence (DNA): TGTGCCAGCAGCTTTCCGGGTTTCGGGGAGCTGTTTTTT.

V and J are TRBV28 and TRBJ2-1; 7 nucleotides agree with TRBD1. Trimming cost V 7 bases and J 4 bases; bases outside gene matches: 13. Germline CDR1 reads MDHEN; CDR2 reads SYDVKM. The CDR3 contains 16 residues. The CDR3 spells CASTSADRPPYNEQFF. The DNA of the CDR3 is TGTGCCAGCACCTCCGCGGACAGGCCACCTTACAATGAGCAGTTCTTC. Variable domain in full (rest from reference TRBV28 and TRBJ2-1): DVKVTQSSRYLVKRTGEKVFLECVQDMDHENMFWYRQDPGLGLRLIYFSYDVKMKEKGDIPEGYSVSREKKERFSLILESASTNQTSMYLCASTSADRPPYNEQFFGPGTRLTVL.

The V call is TRBV6-1, the J call TRBJ2-5, with D tentatively TRBD1 (6 bases). Judging by the DNA end, TRBJ2-7 fits better; the J call may be wrong. This CDR3 comprises 16 residues. The germline V gene encodes CDR1 MNHNS and CDR2 SASEGT. The CDR3, as DNA: TGTGCCAGCAGTGAAGCGCAGGACAGCCAGCTCTACGAGCAGTACTTC. Its translation: CASSEAQDSQLYEQYF.

This sequence joins TRBV30 and TRBJ1-1; D call uncertain. The V end lost 4 bases, the J end lost 6 bases, and 12 bases lay between the germline ends. There are 12 residues in the CDR3. Per germline, CDR1 GTSNPN and CDR2 SVGIG (reference sequence). In DNA, the CDR3 is TGTGCCTGGAATGAGGGAAACCCTGAAGCTTTCTTT. This translates into CAWNEGNPEAFF.

The chain combines TRBV7-9 with TRBJ2-2; 10 bases align to TRBD2. The CDR3 is made up of 19 amino acids. CDR1 SEHNR and CDR2 FQNEAQ come from the germline V gene (reference sequence). The V gene end was trimmed by 2 bases and the J gene end by 5 bases; junction bases not matched to a gene: 14. CDR3 amino acids: CASSLIGLAGAGGTGELFF. The DNA of the CDR3 is TGTGCCAGCAGCTTAATCGGGCTAGCGGGGGCCGGCGGGACCGGGGAGCTGTTTTTT.

The rearrangement links TRBV10-3 to TRBJ1-2, with 9 bases lining up with TRBD1. The CDR3 extends over 15 amino acids. J was trimmed by 3 bases and V by 0 bases; bases with no gene match: 2. CDR1 is ENHRY, CDR2 SYGVKD, per germline. The CDR3 DNA reads as TGTGCCATCAGTGAGTCGACAGGGGGTCACTATGGCTACACCTTC. Translating it yields CAISESTGGHYGYTF.

The chain is built from TRBV7-9 and TRBJ2-1; possible D gene TRBD2, 5 bases. Germline V gene sequence: CDR1 SEHNR, CDR2 FQNEAQ (reference sequence). There are 13 residues in the CDR3. V was pared by 8 bases and J by 4 bases, with 12 bases between. CDR3 protein: CASGSGPYNEQFF. The CDR3 bases are TGTGCCAGCGGGAGTGGGCCTTACAATGAGCAGTTCTTC.

The CDR3 is CASSLERGQSSYEQYF. CDR3 in DNA: TGTGCCAGCAGCTTAGAACGGGGACAGAGCTCCTACGAGCAGTACTTC. The V and J genes are TRBV5-4 and TRBJ2-7, with TRBD1 matching 7 bases. V gave up 2 bases and J gave up 0 bases; unmatched junction bases: 8. In germline, CDR1 is SGHNT, CDR2 YYREEE (reference sequence). The CDR3 spans 16 residues.

This chain uses TRBV11-2 with TRBJ2-2, with D possibly called TRBD1 or TRBD2 (6 bases each). CDR1 SGHAT and CDR2 FQNNGV come from the germline V gene. Trimming shortened V by 2 bases and J by 6 bases, and 13 bases separated the two germline ends. CDR3 size: 15 residues. The CDR3 sequence: CASSLRGPSAGELFF. CDR3 nucleotides: TGTGCCAGCAGCTTACGGGGGCCCTCTGCCGGGGAGCTGTTTTTT.

In this sample, this clone is medium-sized. V is TRBV19 and J is TRBJ2-5, with D unresolved. The CDR3 totals 13 residues. V dropped 4 bases and J dropped 6 bases, with 12 bases sitting between them. Germline V gene sequence: CDR1 LNHDA, CDR2 SQIVND (reference sequence). This CDR3 is CASSRTAAKTQYF. DNA of the CDR3: TGTGCCAGTAGTAGGACGGCCGCAAAGACCCAGTACTTC.

Relative to its sample, this clone is medium-sized. This rearrangement joins TRBV6-6 to TRBJ2-7, with D unclear. CDR1 is MNHNY and CDR2 is SVGAGI in the germline V gene (reference sequence). Trimming removed 2 bases at V and 5 bases at J, with 7 bases between. This CDR3 has 12 residues. CDR3 residues: CASSYGWDEQYF. The CDR3, as DNA: TGTGCCAGCAGTTACGGCTGGGACGAGCAGTACTTC.

V is TRBV21-1 and J is TRBJ2-7. TRBV21-1 is a documented pseudogene. There are 13 residues in the CDR3. CDR3 sequence reads: CASSTTKTYEQYF. CDR3 coding DNA: TGTGCCAGCAGTACGACGAAGACCTACGAGCAGTACTTC.

This clone has ten or more counts. The J gene is TRBJ1-2, the V gene TRBV6-6, with D perhaps TRBD1 (6 bases). Germline assignment: CDR1 MNHNY and CDR2 SVGAGI (reference sequence). Trimming removed 6 bases from V and 6 bases from J, with 14 bases in between. The CDR3 loop spans 13 amino acids. CDR3 nucleotide sequence: TGTGCCAGCAGCCCCGGGACATGGGATGGCTACACCTTC. It encodes CASSPGTWDGYTF.

The J gene is TRBJ2-1, the V gene TRBV7-6; no clear D gene. Germline V gene data show CDR1 as SGHVS and CDR2 as FNYEAQ. The CDR3 is 13 residues long. Deletions cut 0 bases from V and 9 bases from J, with 9 bases between. CDR3 in DNA: TGTGCCAGCAGCTTAGCTCCTCGGTCTGAGCAGTTCTTC. It is translated as CASSLAPRSEQFF. The entire variable domain, with the rest obtained from reference TRBV7-6 and TRBJ2-1, is as follows: GAGVSQSPRYKVTKRGQDVALRCDPISGHVSLYWYRQALGQGPEFLTYFNYEAQQDKSGLPNDRFSAERPEGSISTLTIQRTEQRDSAMYRCASSLAPRSEQFFGPGTRLTVL.

The chain uses TRBV7-9 and TRBJ2-7; D perhaps matches TRBD1 (6 bases). Germline V lookup: CDR1 SEHNR, CDR2 FQNEAQ (reference sequence). CDR3 size: 16 residues. V dropped 0 bases and J dropped 3 bases, with 15 bases sitting between them. CDR3 residues: CASSLARGQPDYEQYF. The CDR3 DNA reads as TGTGCCAGCAGCTTAGCGCGCGGACAGCCGGACTACGAGCAGTACTTC.

This clone was detected once. The CDR3 protein is CATTDYSNQPQHF. CDR3 DNA: TGTGCCACCACAGATTATAGCAATCAGCCCCAGCATTTT. The chain couples TRBV6-5 to TRBJ1-5; no definite D call. V was clipped by 10 bases and J by 0 bases, with 10 bases between them. This CDR3 is 13 amino acids long. CDR1 and CDR2 (germline): MNHEY, SVGAGI.

The chain links TRBV25-1 to TRBJ1-4, with TRBD1 matching over 9 bases. The V gene's germline CDR1 is MGHDK and CDR2 SYGVNS. This CDR3 comprises 18 residues. The ends lost 4 bases at V and 3 bases at J; junction bases unmatched: 12. CDR3: CASSGLGTGLTPNEKLFF. CDR3 in DNA: TGTGCCAGCAGTGGGTTAGGGACAGGGCTAACCCCTAATGAAAAACTGTTTTTT. The variable domain in full, with the rest retrieved from reference TRBV25-1 and TRBJ1-4, is EADIYQTPRYLVIGTGKKITLECSQTMGHDKMYWYQQDPGMELHLIHYSYGVNSTEKGDLSSESTVSRIRTEHFPLTLESARPSHTSQYLCASSGLGTGLTPNEKLFFGSGTQLSVL.

The genes are TRBV6-5 and TRBJ1-2; D is unresolved. CDR3 length: 14 amino acids. With 5 bases removed from V and 3 bases from J, the gap between germline ends came to 13 bases. The germline CDR1 and CDR2 sequences are MNHEY and SVGAGI. This chain's CDR3 is CASSVTAGYYGYTF. In DNA form, the CDR3 reads TGTGCCAGCAGTGTAACAGCTGGCTACTATGGCTACACCTTC.